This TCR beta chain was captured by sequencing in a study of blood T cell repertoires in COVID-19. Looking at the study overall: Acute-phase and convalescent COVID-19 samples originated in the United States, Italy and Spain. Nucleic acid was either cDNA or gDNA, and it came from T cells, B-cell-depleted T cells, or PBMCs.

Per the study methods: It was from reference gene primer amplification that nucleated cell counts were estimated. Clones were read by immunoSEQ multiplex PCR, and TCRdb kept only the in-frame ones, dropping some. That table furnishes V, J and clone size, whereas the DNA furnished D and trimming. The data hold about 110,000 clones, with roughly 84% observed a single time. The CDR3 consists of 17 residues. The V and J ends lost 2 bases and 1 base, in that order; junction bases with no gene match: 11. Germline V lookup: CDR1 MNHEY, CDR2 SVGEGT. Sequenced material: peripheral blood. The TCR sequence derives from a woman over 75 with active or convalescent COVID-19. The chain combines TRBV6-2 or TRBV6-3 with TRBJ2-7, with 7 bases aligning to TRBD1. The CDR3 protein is CASSYATTGVISYEQYF. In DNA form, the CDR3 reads TGTGCCAGCAGTTACGCCACCACAGGGGTTATTTCCTACGAGCAGTACTTC.